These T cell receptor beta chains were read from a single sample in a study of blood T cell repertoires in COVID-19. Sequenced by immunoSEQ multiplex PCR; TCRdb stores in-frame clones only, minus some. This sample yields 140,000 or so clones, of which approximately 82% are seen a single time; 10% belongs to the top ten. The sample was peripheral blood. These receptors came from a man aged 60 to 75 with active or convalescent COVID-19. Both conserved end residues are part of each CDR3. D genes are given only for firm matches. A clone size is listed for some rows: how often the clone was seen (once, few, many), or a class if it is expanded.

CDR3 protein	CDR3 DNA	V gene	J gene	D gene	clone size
CASSRTGAGQPQHF	TGTGCCAGCAGCCGCACAGGGGCAGGTCAGCCCCAGCATTTT	TRBV5-6	TRBJ1-5	TRBD1	-
CASRTGDYGYTF	TGTGCCAGCAGGACAGGGGACTATGGCTACACCTTC	TRBV6-5	TRBJ1-2	TRBD1	-
CATSLPDRGTEAFF	TGTGCCACCAGCTTACCCGACAGGGGCACTGAAGCTTTCTTT	TRBV15	TRBJ1-1	TRBD1	-
CASSQDYYTGELFF	TGCGCCAGCAGCCAAGACTACTACACCGGGGAGCTGTTTTTT	TRBV4-3	TRBJ2-2	-	-
CASSSGQTLRNQPQHF	TGTGCCAGCAGTTCCGGACAGACTCTTCGCAATCAGCCCCAGCATTTT	TRBV28	TRBJ1-5	-	-
CASSPTDGGELFF	TGTGCCAGCTCACCAACAGATGGCGGGGAGCTGTTTTTT	TRBV18	TRBJ2-2	-	-
CASSQTAGAGELFF	TGTGCCAGCAGCCAGACCGCGGGGGCCGGGGAGCTGTTTTTT	TRBV7-8	TRBJ2-2	TRBD2	few
CASSRRGLGDNQPQHF	TGTGCCAGTAGCCGTAGGGGACTCGGAGACAATCAGCCCCAGCATTTT	TRBV19	TRBJ1-5	-	-
CATTGPGTGSFGANVLTF	TGTGCCACCACCGGGCCAGGGACAGGGAGCTTTGGGGCCAACGTCCTGACTTTC	TRBV19	TRBJ2-6	TRBD1	few
CASSELSGSGGYTF	TGTGCCAGCAGTGAATTGTCAGGGTCCGGTGGCTACACCTTC	TRBV2	TRBJ1-2	-	few
CASSGLAGVTAYEQYF	TGTGCCAGCTCCGGACTAGCGGGGGTGACTGCCTACGAGCAGTACTTC	TRBV5-6	TRBJ2-7	TRBD2	-
CASRGDRGRRQPQHF	TGTGCCAGCAGGGGGGACAGGGGGAGGCGGCAGCCCCAGCATTTT	TRBV2	TRBJ1-5	TRBD1	-
CSVDGQGADGYTF	TGCAGCGTAGACGGACAGGGGGCGGATGGCTACACCTTC	TRBV29-1	TRBJ1-2	TRBD1	-
CASSNFSNTEAFF	TGTGCCAGCTCCAATTTTTCGAACACTGAAGCTTTCTTT	TRBV18	TRBJ1-1	-	-
CATSREAREETQYF	TGTGCCACCAGCAGAGAAGCCAGGGAAGAGACCCAGTACTTC	TRBV15	TRBJ2-5	-	-
CASSMGGGYTF	TGTGCCAGTAGTATGGGGGGTGGCTACACCTTC	TRBV19	TRBJ1-2	-	-
CASSAQGRGGTEAFF	TGCGCCAGCAGTGCACAGGGTCGGGGGGGCACTGAAGCTTTCTTT	TRBV4-1	TRBJ1-1	-	few
CASSPSRQGVTEAFF	TGTGCCAGCTCACCATCGAGACAGGGGGTCACCGAAGCTTTCTTT	TRBV18	TRBJ1-1	TRBD1	-
CASRDSNYGYTF	TGTGCCAGCAGAGACAGTAACTATGGCTACACCTTC	TRBV5-4	TRBJ1-2	-	few
CASSQLVARGVNNSPLHF	TGTGCCAGCAGCCAACTAGTTGCGCGGGGTGTAAATAATTCACCCCTCCACTTT	TRBV3-1/TRBV3-2	TRBJ1-6	-	-
CASSGDYLNTGELFF	TGTGCCAGCAGCGGGGACTACCTGAACACCGGGGAGCTGTTTTTT	TRBV9	TRBJ2-2	TRBD2	-
CASSHDRETDTQYF	TGTGCCAGCAGCCACGACAGGGAAACAGATACGCAGTATTTT	TRBV7-2	TRBJ2-3	TRBD1	-
CATSDAPGQGPGYTF	TGTGCCACCAGTGATGCCCCGGGACAGGGTCCTGGCTACACCTTC	TRBV24-1	TRBJ1-2	TRBD1	-
CASSPGQTKGGYSNQPQHF	TGTGCCAGTAGTCCGGGACAGACAAAAGGAGGGTATAGCAATCAGCCCCAGCATTTT	TRBV19	TRBJ1-5	TRBD1	-
CASSSPTSGGLSEQYF	TGTGCCAGCAGCTCCCCGACTAGCGGGGGGCTGAGCGAGCAGTACTTC	TRBV7-8	TRBJ2-7	TRBD2	once
CAWSVKGATGELFF	TGTGCCTGGAGTGTAAAGGGAGCCACCGGGGAGCTGTTTTTT	TRBV30	TRBJ2-2	-	-
CASSYLQGRAANEAFF	TGTGCCAGCAGTTACCTTCAGGGGAGGGCTGCAAATGAAGCTTTCTTT	TRBV6-5	TRBJ1-1	-	-
CASSQGFRGSFNEQFF	TGCGCCAGCAGCCAAGGTTTCCGCGGGAGTTTCAATGAGCAGTTCTTC	TRBV4-3	TRBJ2-1	TRBD2	-
CASSYERGVYNEQFF	TGTGCCAGCAGTTACGAGCGGGGGGTATACAATGAGCAGTTCTTC	TRBV6-5	TRBJ2-1	TRBD2	-
CASSLTGPRRGYQETQYF	TGTGCCAGCAGCTTAACAGGTCCCCGAAGGGGGTACCAAGAGACCCAGTACTTC	TRBV7-6	TRBJ2-5	-	-
CASRTDMNTEAFF	TGTGCCAGCAGGACAGATATGAACACTGAAGCTTTCTTT	TRBV27	TRBJ1-1	-	-
CASSQDLSYGYTF	TGTGCCAGCAGCCAAGATCTGAGCTATGGCTACACCTTC	TRBV14	TRBJ1-2	-	once
CASTPGTSSTGELFF	TGTGCCAGTACCCCCGGGACTAGCAGCACCGGGGAGCTGTTTTTT	TRBV19	TRBJ2-2	TRBD2	-
CASSVVPGTGELFF	TGTGCCAGCAGCGTAGTCCCGGGGACCGGGGAGCTGTTTTTT	TRBV9	TRBJ2-2	-	-
CASSVGPGHDDNEQFF	TGTGCCAGCAGTGTCGGTCCCGGACACGATGACAATGAGCAGTTCTTC	TRBV2	TRBJ2-1	-	few
CASSFDRDSYNEQFF	TGTGCCAGCAGCTTTGACAGGGATTCCTACAATGAGCAGTTCTTC	TRBV11-2	TRBJ2-1	TRBD1	-
CASSQGQGNQPQHF	TGTGCCAGCAGTCAGGGACAGGGGAATCAGCCCCAGCATTTT	TRBV6-5	TRBJ1-5	TRBD1	-
CASSIPWGVGEKLFF	TGTGCCAGTAGTATCCCGTGGGGGGTCGGCGAAAAACTGTTTTTT	TRBV19	TRBJ1-4	-	once
CASSPLKAKYNEQFF	TGTGCCAGCTCACCCTTGAAAGCGAAATACAATGAGCAGTTCTTC	TRBV18	TRBJ2-1	-	-
CSVVLAGDLLYEQYF	TGCAGCGTTGTCCTAGCGGGGGACCTACTATACGAGCAGTACTTC	TRBV29-1	TRBJ2-7	TRBD2	-
CASSYSRQGTAAQHF	TGTGCCAGCAGTTACTCAAGACAGGGGACTGCAGCCCAGCATTTT	TRBV6-5	TRBJ1-5	TRBD1	once
CASRSTGENTEAFF	TGTGCCAGCAGATCGACAGGGGAGAACACTGAAGCTTTCTTT	TRBV6-5	TRBJ1-1	TRBD1	-
CAWRTNTHRGGWTNEQFF	TGTGCCTGGAGAACAAACACCCACCGGGGGGGATGGACCAATGAGCAGTTCTTC	TRBV30	TRBJ2-1	TRBD2	-
CASTTQGASGSNEQFF	TGTGCCAGCACCACTCAGGGGGCTAGCGGGAGTAATGAGCAGTTCTTC	TRBV11-2	TRBJ2-1	TRBD2	-
CASSPGSEAFF	TGTGCCAGCAGCCCGGGGAGTGAAGCTTTCTTT	TRBV3-1/TRBV3-2	TRBJ1-1	-	-